This T cell receptor (beta chain) was documented in a study of cytomegalovirus exposure and HLA in healthy donors. Data came from immunoSEQ multiplex PCR; TCRdb stores just in-frame clones and leaves some out. The table records around 250,000 clones, almost 90% of them present only once. The germline gives CDR1 SGHVS, CDR2 FQNEAQ. The CDR3 sequence is 14 residues long. The junction had 8 bases not matched to a gene; V was cut back by 5 bases and J by 8 bases. Material for sequencing was PBMCs. The V gene is TRBV7-8, the J gene TRBJ2-2; 7 bases map to TRBD1. The sequence came from a woman under 30 in good health and CMV-seronegative. CDR3 in amino acids: CASSPGQILGELFF. CDR3 DNA: TGTGCCAGCAGCCCGGGACAGATTCTAGGGGAGCTGTTTTTT.